Here is one T cell receptor beta chain with its context. The table lists this clone with a few counts. This clone's antigen is unknown. Per-nucleotide qualities are absent, and no much larger clonotype sits a single base away. These data belong to a study of vaccination effects on CD4 cells after COVID-19 (dated by TCRdb to 2022 to 2024). Turning to the overall study: In the ViraFEST assay, PBMC were stimulated with viral peptide pools, and TCR sequencing was then used to find antigen-specific CD4+ T cell clonotypes based on their expansion. After vaccination, three convalescent patients were sampled both early (day +14) and late (day +241, +227, +161 respectively). Across the study, the median time from the second dose to post-vaccine sampling was 72 days (range 14 to 241). Each well held 2 million to 2.5 million PBMC cultured in IMDM containing roughly 5% human AB serum, roughly 10 IU/ml IL-2 and gentamicin, along with approximately 10 ug/ml peptides. SARS-CoV-2 spike-specific CD4+ TCR repertoires were compared before and after mRNA vaccination in COVID-19 convalescent patients and in infection-naive vaccine recipients. A total of over nine COVID-19 convalescent patients and a handful of SARS-CoV-2-naive healthy vaccine recipients were included in the full study. The Oncomine TCR Beta short-read assay on an Illumina iSeq 100 was used to sequence cultures from other donors in the study. Points the paper makes about the study in general: Marked clonal contraction was observed in both infection-induced and vaccine-induced clones at late post-vaccination timepoints, consistent with waning T cell responses. In convalescent patients, the post-vaccine spike-reactive repertoire was composed mainly of new vaccine-induced clones that were largely distinct from infection-induced clones. The study was limited by a small number of convalescent patients and lacked early post-infection timepoints.

After 10 days of culture, CD4+ T cells were isolated with the EasySep CD4+ T cell isolation kit. PCR-confirmed SARS-CoV-2 infection had occurred in convalescent patients between March and December 2020, before the Alpha, Beta and Delta variants emerged in the United States. Each participant received two doses of an mRNA SARS-CoV-2 vaccine, either BNT162b2 or mRNA-1273. Half of the culture medium was replaced with fresh IL-2-containing medium on days 3 and 7. Unless otherwise noted, each peptide stimulation condition was cultured in triplicate wells. PBMC were separated from whole blood using Ficoll-Paque Plus gradient centrifugation and were then either cryopreserved at -140C or used fresh. Genomic DNA was extracted from cultured CD4+ T cells with the QIAamp micro DNA kit. Library construction relied on the immunoSEQ multiplex PCR assay. DNA from the cultured and isolated CD4+ T cells underwent TCR beta CDR3 sequencing. Concerning the study's data processing: Non-productive TCR sequences were discarded, and reads were trimmed to the CDR3 region, with only CDR3s of 7 or more amino acids retained. The MANAFEST web app was used to identify antigen-specific clonotypes by comparing expansion in peptide wells with expansion in reference cultures. To count as positive, a clone had to show expansion at FDR<0.05 compared with the reference and with all other wells, an odds ratio above 5, and a frequency above 0.1% in two replicate wells. A clonotype was called cross-reactive if it was significantly expanded both in SARS-CoV-2 spike wells and in at least one common cold coronavirus spike condition. CDR3 similarity was assessed by Levenshtein distance using the stringdist R package, and unrooted trees were constructed with ape in R 3.6.1. TCRdb holds this immuneACCESS table with in-frame rearrangements only. Some clones are missing; in checked studies, unresolved V genes explain under half, and the rest has no known cause. That table gives V, J and clone size, and the DNA gave D and trimming. In this sample the table shows tens of thousands of clones, around 76% of which occur a single time. About 3.7% of the sample lies in the top ten.

From the germline V gene, CDR1 is MNHNS and CDR2 is SASEGT. Trimming costs V 2 bases and J 4 bases, and their ends lie 20 bases apart. The CDR3 measures 17 amino acids from cysteine to phenylalanine. Of the read, only the CDR3 DNA is kept; its 51 bases are in frame from base 1. This receptor was taken from a human donor who had a prior SARS-CoV-2 infection. The material was CD4+ T cells from PBMCs cultured without peptide, obtained after COVID-19 vaccination. The chain is assembled from TRBV6-1 and TRBJ1-2; TRBD1 is possibly the D segment (6 matching bases). CDR3 protein: CASSEPGHTPGGYGYTF. The sequenced DNA is TGTGCCAGCAGTGAACCGGGACACACCCCAGGAGGCTATGGCTACACCTTC.